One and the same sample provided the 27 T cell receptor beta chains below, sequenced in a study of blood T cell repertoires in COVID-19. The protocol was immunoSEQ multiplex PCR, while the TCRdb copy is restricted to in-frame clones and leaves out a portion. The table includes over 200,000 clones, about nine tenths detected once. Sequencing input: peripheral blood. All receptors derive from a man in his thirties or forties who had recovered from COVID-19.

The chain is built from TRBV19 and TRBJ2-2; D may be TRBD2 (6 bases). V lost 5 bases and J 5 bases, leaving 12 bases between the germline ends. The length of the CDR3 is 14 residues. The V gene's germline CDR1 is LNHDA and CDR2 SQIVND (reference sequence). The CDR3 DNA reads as TGTGCCAGTAGTTTCCCCGCGGGAACCGGGGAGCTGTTTTTT. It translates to CASSFPAGTGELFF.

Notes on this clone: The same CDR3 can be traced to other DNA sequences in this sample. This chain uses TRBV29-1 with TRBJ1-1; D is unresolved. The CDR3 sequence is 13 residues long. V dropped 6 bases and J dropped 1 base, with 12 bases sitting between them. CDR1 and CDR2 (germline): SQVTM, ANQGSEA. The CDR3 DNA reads TGCAGCGTCGTCGGGGAAGGGAACACTGAAGCTTTCTTT. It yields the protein CSVVGEGNTEAFF.

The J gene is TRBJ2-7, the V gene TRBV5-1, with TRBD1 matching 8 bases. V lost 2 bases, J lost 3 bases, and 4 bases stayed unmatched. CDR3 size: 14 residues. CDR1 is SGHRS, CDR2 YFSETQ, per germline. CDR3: CASSLYGQGYEQYF. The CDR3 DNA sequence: TGCGCCAGCAGCTTATATGGACAGGGCTACGAGCAGTACTTC.

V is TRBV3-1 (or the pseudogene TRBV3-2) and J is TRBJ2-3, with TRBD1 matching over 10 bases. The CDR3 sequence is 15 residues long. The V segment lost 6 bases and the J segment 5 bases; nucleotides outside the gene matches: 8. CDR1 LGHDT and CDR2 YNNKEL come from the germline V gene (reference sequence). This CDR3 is CASRGTGDEIDTQYF. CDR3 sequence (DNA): TGTGCCAGCAGGGGGACAGGGGATGAGATAGATACGCAGTATTTT.

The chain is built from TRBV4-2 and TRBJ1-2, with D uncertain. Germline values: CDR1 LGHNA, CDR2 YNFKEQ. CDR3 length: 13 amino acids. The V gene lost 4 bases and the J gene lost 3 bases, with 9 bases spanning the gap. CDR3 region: CASSPGLYYGYTF. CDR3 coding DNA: TGTGCCAGCAGCCCTGGACTGTACTATGGCTACACCTTC.

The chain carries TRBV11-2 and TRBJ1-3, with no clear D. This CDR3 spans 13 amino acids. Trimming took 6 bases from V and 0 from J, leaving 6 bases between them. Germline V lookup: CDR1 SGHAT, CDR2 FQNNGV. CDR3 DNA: TGTGCCAGCAGAACGGTCTCTGGAAACACCATATATTTT. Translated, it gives CASRTVSGNTIYF.

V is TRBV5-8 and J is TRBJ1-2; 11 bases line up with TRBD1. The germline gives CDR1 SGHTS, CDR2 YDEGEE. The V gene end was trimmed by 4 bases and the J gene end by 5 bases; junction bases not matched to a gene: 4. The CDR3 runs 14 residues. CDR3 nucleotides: TGTGCCAGCAGCCCAGGACAGGGGGCATATGGCTACACCTTC. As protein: CASSPGQGAYGYTF.

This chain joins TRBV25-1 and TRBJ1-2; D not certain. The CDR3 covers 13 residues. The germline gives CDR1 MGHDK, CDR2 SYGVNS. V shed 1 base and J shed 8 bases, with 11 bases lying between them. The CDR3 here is CASSELRGRGYTF. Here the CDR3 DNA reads TGTGCCAGCAGTGAATTACGAGGGAGGGGCTACACCTTC.

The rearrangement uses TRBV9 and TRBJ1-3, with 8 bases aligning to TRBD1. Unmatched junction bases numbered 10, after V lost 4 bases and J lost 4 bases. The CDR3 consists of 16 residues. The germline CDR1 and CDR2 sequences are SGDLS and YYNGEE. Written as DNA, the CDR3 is TGTGCCAGCAGCATTTCAGGGGGCGCCTCCGGAAACACCATATATTTT. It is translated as CASSISGGASGNTIYF.

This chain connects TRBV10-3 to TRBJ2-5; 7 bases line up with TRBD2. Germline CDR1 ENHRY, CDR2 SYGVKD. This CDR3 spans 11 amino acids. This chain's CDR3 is CAVRGEETQYF. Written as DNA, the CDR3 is TGTGCGGTTCGGGGGGAAGAGACCCAGTACTTC.

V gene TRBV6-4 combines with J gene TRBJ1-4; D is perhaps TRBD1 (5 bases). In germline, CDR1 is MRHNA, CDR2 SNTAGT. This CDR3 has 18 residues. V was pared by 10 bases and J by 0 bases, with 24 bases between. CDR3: CANLQPGDGTATNEKLFF. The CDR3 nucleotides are TGTGCCAACCTACAACCGGGGGACGGAACTGCAACTAATGAAAAACTGTTTTTT.

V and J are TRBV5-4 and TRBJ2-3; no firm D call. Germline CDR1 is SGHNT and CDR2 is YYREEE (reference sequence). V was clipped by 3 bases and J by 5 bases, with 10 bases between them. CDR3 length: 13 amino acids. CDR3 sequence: CASSWISGDTQYF. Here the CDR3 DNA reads TGTGCCAGCAGCTGGATTTCGGGAGATACGCAGTATTTT.

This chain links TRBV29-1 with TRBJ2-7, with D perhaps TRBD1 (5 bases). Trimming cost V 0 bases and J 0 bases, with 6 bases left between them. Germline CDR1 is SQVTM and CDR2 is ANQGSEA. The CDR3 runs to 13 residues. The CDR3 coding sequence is TGCAGCGTTGAAGAGGACACCTCCTACGAGCAGTACTTC. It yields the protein CSVEEDTSYEQYF.

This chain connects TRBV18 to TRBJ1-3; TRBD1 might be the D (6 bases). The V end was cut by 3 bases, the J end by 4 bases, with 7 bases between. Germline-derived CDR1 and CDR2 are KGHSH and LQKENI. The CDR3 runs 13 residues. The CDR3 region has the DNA TGTGCCAGCTCACCTCAGGGGGGAAACACCATATATTTT. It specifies CASSPQGGNTIYF.

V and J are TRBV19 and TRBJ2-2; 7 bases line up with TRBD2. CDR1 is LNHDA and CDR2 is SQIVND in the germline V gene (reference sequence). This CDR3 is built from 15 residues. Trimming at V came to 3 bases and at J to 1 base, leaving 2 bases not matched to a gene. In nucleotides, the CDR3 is TGTGCCAGTAGTATCGCGGGAGTGAACACCGGGGAGCTGTTTTTT. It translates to CASSIAGVNTGELFF. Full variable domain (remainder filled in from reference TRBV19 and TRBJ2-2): DGGITQSPKYLFRKEGQNVTLSCEQNLNHDAMYWYRQDPGQGLRLIYYSQIVNDFQKGDIAEGYSVSREKKESFPLTVTSAQKNPTAFYLCASSIAGVNTGELFFGEGSRLTVL.

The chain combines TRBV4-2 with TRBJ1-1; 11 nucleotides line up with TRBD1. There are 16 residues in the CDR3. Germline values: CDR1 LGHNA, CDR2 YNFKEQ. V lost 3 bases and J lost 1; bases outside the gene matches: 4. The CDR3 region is CASSHWTGGSNTEAFF. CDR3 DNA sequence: TGTGCCAGCAGCCATTGGACAGGGGGCTCGAACACTGAAGCTTTCTTT.

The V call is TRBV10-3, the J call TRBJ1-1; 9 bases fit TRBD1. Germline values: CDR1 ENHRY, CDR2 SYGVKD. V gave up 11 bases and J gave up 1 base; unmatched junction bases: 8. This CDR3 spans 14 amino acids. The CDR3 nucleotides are TGTGCCTCTCGGGACAGGGTTCCGAACACTGAAGCTTTCTTT. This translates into CASRDRVPNTEAFF.

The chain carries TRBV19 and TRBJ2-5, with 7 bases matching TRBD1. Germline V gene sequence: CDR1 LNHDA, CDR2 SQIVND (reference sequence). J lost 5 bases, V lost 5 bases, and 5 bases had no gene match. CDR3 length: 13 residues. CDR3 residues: CASSPRGSETQYF. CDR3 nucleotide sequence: TGTGCCAGTAGTCCCAGGGGGAGCGAGACCCAGTACTTC.

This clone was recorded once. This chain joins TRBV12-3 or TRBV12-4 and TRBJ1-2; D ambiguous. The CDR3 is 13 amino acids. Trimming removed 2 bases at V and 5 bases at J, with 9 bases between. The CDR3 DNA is TGTGCCAGCAGTTTACTCTTTGCGTATGGCTACACCTTC. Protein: CASSLLFAYGYTF.

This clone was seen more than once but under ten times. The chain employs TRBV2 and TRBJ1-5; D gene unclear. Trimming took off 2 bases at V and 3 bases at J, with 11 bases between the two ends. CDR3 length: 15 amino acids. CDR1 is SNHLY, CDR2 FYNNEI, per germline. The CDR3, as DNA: TGTGCCAGCAGTGAATGGGTGGGCACCAATCAGCCCCAGCATTTT. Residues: CASSEWVGTNQPQHF.

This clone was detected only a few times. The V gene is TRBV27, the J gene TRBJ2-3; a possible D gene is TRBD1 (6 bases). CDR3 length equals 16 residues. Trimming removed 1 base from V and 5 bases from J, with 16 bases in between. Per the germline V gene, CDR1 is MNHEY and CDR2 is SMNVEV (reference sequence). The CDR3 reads CASSLYEPYREDTQYF. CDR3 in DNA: TGTGCCAGCAGTTTATACGAGCCCTACAGGGAAGATACGCAGTATTTT.

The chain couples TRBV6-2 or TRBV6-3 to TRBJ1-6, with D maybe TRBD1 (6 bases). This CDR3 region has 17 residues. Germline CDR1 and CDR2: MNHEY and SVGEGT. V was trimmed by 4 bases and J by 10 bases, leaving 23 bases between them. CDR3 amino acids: CASSFVPITGLISPLHF. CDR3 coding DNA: TGTGCCAGCAGTTTCGTCCCTATCACAGGGCTTATATCACCCCTCCACTTT.

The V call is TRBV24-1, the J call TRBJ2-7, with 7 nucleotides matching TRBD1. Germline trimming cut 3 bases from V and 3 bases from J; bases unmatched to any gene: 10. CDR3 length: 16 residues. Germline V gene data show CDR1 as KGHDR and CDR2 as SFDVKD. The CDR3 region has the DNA TGTGCCACCAGTGATCCAGACAGGGCCCTGCTCTACGAGCAGTACTTC. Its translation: CATSDPDRALLYEQYF.

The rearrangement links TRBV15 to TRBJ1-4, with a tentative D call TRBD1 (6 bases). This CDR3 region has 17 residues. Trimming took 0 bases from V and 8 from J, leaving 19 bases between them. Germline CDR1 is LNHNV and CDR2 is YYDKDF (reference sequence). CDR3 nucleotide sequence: TGTGCCACCAGCAGAGATGTAAGGGAGGGACAAGACGAAAAACTGTTTTTT. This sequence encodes CATSRDVREGQDEKLFF.

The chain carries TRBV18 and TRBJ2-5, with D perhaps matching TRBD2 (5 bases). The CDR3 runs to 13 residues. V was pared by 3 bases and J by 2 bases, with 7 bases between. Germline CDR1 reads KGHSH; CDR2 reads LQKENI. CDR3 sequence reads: CASSPSGQETQYF. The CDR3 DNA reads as TGTGCCAGCTCACCTTCGGGGCAAGAGACCCAGTACTTC.

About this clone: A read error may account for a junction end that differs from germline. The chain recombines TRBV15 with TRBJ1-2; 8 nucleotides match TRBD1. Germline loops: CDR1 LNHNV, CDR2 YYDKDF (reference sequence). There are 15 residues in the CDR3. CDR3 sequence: CATSRGGQDDYGYTF. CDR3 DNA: TGTGCCACCAGTAGAGGGGGACAGGATGACTATGGCTACACCTTC.

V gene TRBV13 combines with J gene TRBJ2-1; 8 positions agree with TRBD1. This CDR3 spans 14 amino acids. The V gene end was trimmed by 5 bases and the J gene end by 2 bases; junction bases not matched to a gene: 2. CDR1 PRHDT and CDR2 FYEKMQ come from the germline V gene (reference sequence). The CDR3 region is CASSKDRAYNEQFF. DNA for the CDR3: TGTGCCAGCAGCAAGGACAGGGCCTACAATGAGCAGTTCTTC.